The rows below give T cell receptor beta chains drawn from one sample of a study of blood T cell repertoires in COVID-19. Profiling relied on immunoSEQ multiplex PCR, and the TCRdb table lists in-frame clones only, not all of them. The profile shows 70,000 or so clones, over 85% of them singletons. Sequencing was performed on peripheral blood. These receptors all stem from a man in his forties or fifties with acute or convalescent COVID-19. Both conserved end residues are part of each CDR3. A D gene is named only where the DNA matches it firmly. Rows give clone size only sometimes, using once, few, many, or a class for an expanded clone.

cdr3_nt cdr3_aa cdr3_length d_call v_call clone_size j_call
TGTGCCATCAGCGACAGTTATTCCGGCTACACCTTC CAISDSYSGYTF 12 - TRBV10-3 - TRBJ1-2
TGTGCCTGGGGGACAGGGACAGATACGCAGTATTTT CAWGTGTDTQYF 12 TRBD1 TRBV30 - TRBJ2-3
TGTGCCAGCAGCCAGGCAGGGGCAAGGGGCACAGATACGCAGTATTTT CASSQAGARGTDTQYF 16 - TRBV7-9 - TRBJ2-3
TGTGCCAGCAGCCCGGGACTAGCGGGGTGGGTGGATACGCAGTATTTT CASSPGLAGWVDTQYF 16 TRBD2 TRBV7-9 - TRBJ2-3
TGTGCCAGCAGCTTAGAAGGGACTAGCGGGGTAGGCTCCTACAATGAGCAGTTCTTC CASSLEGTSGVGSYNEQFF 19 TRBD2 TRBV11-3 - TRBJ2-1
TGTGCCAGCAGTTCCGCCCAACGCGGGAGTCTGCACGAGCAGTACTTC CASSSAQRGSLHEQYF 16 TRBD2 TRBV27 - TRBJ2-7
TGTGCCAGCAGGGGACAGGGGAATTCACCCCTCCACTTT CASRGQGNSPLHF 13 TRBD1 TRBV27 - TRBJ1-6
TGTGCCAGCTTTAAAACTGGGGCCAACGTCCTGACTTTC CASFKTGANVLTF 13 - TRBV25-1 - TRBJ2-6
TGTGCCAGCAGTCAACTTTCCGGGACAGTAAGCGGTTATAGCAATCAGCCCCAGCATTTT CASSQLSGTVSGYSNQPQHF 20 TRBD1 TRBV27 - TRBJ1-5
TGTGCCAGCAGCCAAGGGGCAGGGAAGGATGGCTACACCTTC CASSQGAGKDGYTF 14 - TRBV4-2 - TRBJ1-2
TGTGCCACCAGTGCGACAGGGAACACCGGGGAGCTGTTTTTT CATSATGNTGELFF 14 - TRBV24-1 - TRBJ2-2
TGTGCCAGCAGCTCCCGGGAAGCCTCCTACGAGCAGTACTTC CASSSREASYEQYF 14 - TRBV7-9 - TRBJ2-7
TGCGCCAGCAGCCAAGCCTCCGGGACTAGCGGGAGGGCCCTTGTCTACGAGCAGTACTTC CASSQASGTSGRALVYEQYF 20 TRBD2 TRBV4-1 few TRBJ2-7
TGTGCCAGCAGTTTAACCGAGAGAGGCGAGCAGTACTTC CASSLTERGEQYF 13 - TRBV12-3/TRBV12-4 - TRBJ2-7
TGTGCCAGCAGTGAAGACCCGGGACAGGGGGATGGCTACACCTTC CASSEDPGQGDGYTF 15 TRBD1 TRBV6-1 - TRBJ1-2
TGTGCCAGCAGCCAAATGACAGGGGCCACTGAAGCTTTCTTT CASSQMTGATEAFF 14 TRBD1 TRBV3-1/TRBV3-2 - TRBJ1-1
TGTGCCAGCACCCTCAGTTGGCTGAACACTGAAGCTTTCTTT CASTLSWLNTEAFF 14 - TRBV6-5 - TRBJ1-1
TGCAGTGCTTCACAGGGGAATACGCAGTATTTT CSASQGNTQYF 11 TRBD1 TRBV20-1 - TRBJ2-3
TGTGCCAGCTCACCACAGACAGGGGGGAGGTTCGGCTTTTCACCCCTCCACTTT CASSPQTGGRFGFSPLHF 18 TRBD1 TRBV18 - TRBJ1-6
TGTGCCAGCAGCTTAGGGGGGACCAACACCGGGGAGCTGTTTTTT CASSLGGTNTGELFF 15 - TRBV7-3 - TRBJ2-2
TGTGCCAGCAGTCCACGACAGGGTAGCAATCAGCCCCAGCATTTT CASSPRQGSNQPQHF 15 TRBD1 TRBV27 - TRBJ1-5
TGTGCCAGCAGAAGCACTAGTAACACCGGGGAGCTGTTTTTT CASRSTSNTGELFF 14 - TRBV27 once TRBJ2-2
TGTGCCAGCAGTTTCGGGGATTCTAATGAAAAACTGTTTTTT CASSFGDSNEKLFF 14 - TRBV27 - TRBJ1-4
TGTGCCAGCAGCCAAAGGGGTAGCGGGACGGGGGGCACCGGGGAGCTGTTTTTT CASSQRGSGTGGTGELFF 18 TRBD2 TRBV3-1/TRBV3-2 - TRBJ2-2
TGTGCCAGCAGCTTAGTGGGGGGGACACAGAACTACGAGCAGTACTTC CASSLVGGTQNYEQYF 16 - TRBV11-2 - TRBJ2-7
TGCGCCAGCAGCCGGAAAGAACGGGACACCGGGGAGCTGTTTTTT CASSRKERDTGELFF 15 - TRBV4-3 - TRBJ2-2
TGTGCCAGCAGTTCTTCAGGGCCCTATGGCTACACCTTC CASSSSGPYGYTF 13 - TRBV25-1 - TRBJ1-2
TGTGCCAGCAGCCATAGCGGGAGCACCTACAATGAGCAGTTCTTC CASSHSGSTYNEQFF 15 TRBD2 TRBV5-5 - TRBJ2-1
TGTGCCAGCAGCAAGCGGGGGGATAGCAATCAGCCCCAGCATTTT CASSKRGDSNQPQHF 15 - TRBV6-5 few TRBJ1-5
TGTGCCAGCAGCTTGACTAGCGGGAGTTGGTATTTT CASSLTSGSWYF 12 TRBD2 TRBV12-3/TRBV12-4 - TRBJ2-3
TGTGCCAGTAGCCCTCAAGGTGTAGGGGGTGGCAAAAACATTCAGTACTTC CASSPQGVGGGKNIQYF 17 - TRBV19 - TRBJ2-4
TGTGCCTGGGGGAGGTCCCTTCTTTCCTCCGAGCAGTACTTC CAWGRSLLSSEQYF 14 - TRBV30 once TRBJ2-7
TGTGCCAGTAAATTGGGACAGGGGGCCGGGGAGCTGTTTTTT CASKLGQGAGELFF 14 TRBD1 TRBV19 - TRBJ2-2
TGTGCCAGCAGCCAAGGGCACGGGGGAAATTCACCCCTCCACTTT CASSQGHGGNSPLHF 15 - TRBV14 - TRBJ1-6
TGTGCCAGCAGACCCGGACAGCTCAATCAGCCCCAGCATTTT CASRPGQLNQPQHF 14 - TRBV28 - TRBJ1-5
TGCGCCAGCAGTTTGTCGACAGATTATAATTCACCCCTCCACTTT CASSLSTDYNSPLHF 15 - TRBV5-1 - TRBJ1-6
TGCGCCAGCAGCCCCTCGACAGTCCGAACGCAAGAGACCCAGTACTTC CASSPSTVRTQETQYF 16 - TRBV5-1 - TRBJ2-5
TGTGCCAGTAGTGCCCTAGCGGGAGGAACCAACGAGCAGTACTTC CASSALAGGTNEQYF 15 TRBD2 TRBV19 - TRBJ2-7
TGTGCCAGCGCCCCCGTGGCTAGCGTTTTTACCGGGGAGCTGTTTTTT CASAPVASVFTGELFF 16 - TRBV7-8 - TRBJ2-2
TGTGCCACCACCGGGACTAGCGGGGGTGGTGAGCAGTTCTTC CATTGTSGGGEQFF 14 TRBD2 TRBV24-1 - TRBJ2-1
TGTGCCAGCAGCGCACGGACAGGTCGCTCCTCTGGGGCCAACGTCCTGACTTTC CASSARTGRSSGANVLTF 18 TRBD1 TRBV9 - TRBJ2-6
TGTGCCAGCACCGGACTAGCGGGGGGCGAGCAGTACTTC CASTGLAGGEQYF 13 TRBD2 TRBV6-5 - TRBJ2-7
TGTGCCAGCTCAGAATCGCAGGGGGCTAATGAAAAACTGTTTTTT CASSESQGANEKLFF 15 TRBD1 TRBV18 - TRBJ1-4
TGTGCCAGCTCACCACCGGACAGGGCCGGGGAGCTGTTTTTT CASSPPDRAGELFF 14 TRBD1 TRBV18 - TRBJ2-2
TGTGCCTGGAGTTGGGTGGACAGTCATTCCACCGGGGAGCTGTTTTTT CAWSWVDSHSTGELFF 16 - TRBV30 - TRBJ2-2
TGTGCCAGCAGCTTCCTACTAGAATACAAAAACATTCAGTACTTC CASSFLLEYKNIQYF 15 - TRBV5-6 few TRBJ2-4
TGTGCCTGGAGTCGGCATACGGACAGCCCTAATGAAAAACTGTTTTTT CAWSRHTDSPNEKLFF 16 - TRBV30 few TRBJ1-4
TGTGCCAGCAGACTGGGACAGCAAACCTATGGCTACACCTTC CASRLGQQTYGYTF 14 TRBD1 TRBV28 - TRBJ1-2
TGTGCCAGCAGCCGTCAGGAGAACACTGAAGCTTTCTTT CASSRQENTEAFF 13 - TRBV6-4 - TRBJ1-1
TGTGCCAGCAGTACCTATGGCACTGAAGCTTTCTTT CASSTYGTEAFF 12 - TRBV6-5 - TRBJ1-1
TGTGCCAGCAGCACCGGGACAGGGATCGATAGCAATCAGCCCCAGCATTTT CASSTGTGIDSNQPQHF 17 TRBD1 TRBV3-1/TRBV3-2 - TRBJ1-5
TGTGCCAGCAGCATCAGCGGGGGGGCCGGTAATGAGCAGTTCTTC CASSISGGAGNEQFF 15 TRBD2 TRBV7-2 - TRBJ2-1